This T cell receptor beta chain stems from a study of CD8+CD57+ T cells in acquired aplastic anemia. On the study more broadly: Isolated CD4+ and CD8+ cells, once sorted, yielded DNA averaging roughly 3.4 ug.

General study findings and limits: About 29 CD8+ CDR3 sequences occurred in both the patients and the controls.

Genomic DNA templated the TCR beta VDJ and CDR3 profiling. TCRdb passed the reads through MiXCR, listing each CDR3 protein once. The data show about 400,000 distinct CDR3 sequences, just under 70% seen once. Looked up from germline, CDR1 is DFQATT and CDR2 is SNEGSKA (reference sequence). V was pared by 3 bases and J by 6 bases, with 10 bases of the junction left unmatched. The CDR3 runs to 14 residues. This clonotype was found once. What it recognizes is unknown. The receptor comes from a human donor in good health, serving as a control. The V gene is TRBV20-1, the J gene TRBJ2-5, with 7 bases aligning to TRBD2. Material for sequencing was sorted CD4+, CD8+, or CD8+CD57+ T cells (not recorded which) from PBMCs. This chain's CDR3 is CSASRGDQPQTQYF. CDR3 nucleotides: TGCAGTGCTAGTCGGGGGGATCAGCCCCAGACCCAGTACTTC.